Described below is a single T cell receptor (beta chain) sequence and its context. These data come from a study of blood T cell repertoires in COVID-19. Per the authors' pipeline: For nucleated cells, counts were estimated from reference gene primer amplification. Profiling relied on immunoSEQ multiplex PCR, and the TCRdb table lists in-frame clones only, not all of them. Clone size and the V and J calls come from that table; the DNA yielded D and trimming. The sample lists 470,000 or so clones; around nine tenths were seen once. CDR1 and CDR2 from the germline V gene are SGDLS and YYNGEE. There are 15 residues in the CDR3. Trimming took off 4 bases at V and 8 bases at J, with 19 bases between the two ends.

This TCR was sampled from a woman aged 18-29 years with acute COVID-19. Sequencing input: PBMCs or T cells enriched from blood (not recorded which). The chain has TRBV9 and TRBJ1-5, with D tentatively TRBD1 (5 bases). The DNA for the CDR3 is TGTGCCAGCAGCCCGGCGGGACTTAGATTGGAGCCCCAGCATTTT. It specifies CASSPAGLRLEPQHF.